This TCR beta chain was captured in a study of T cells in Graves' hyperthyroidism and ophthalmopathy. Study information: Upon initial diagnosis and before any treatment, peripheral blood was collected. General study findings and limits: Most clonotypes that expanded in the thyroid above 0.001 also showed up in blood.

Notes on this clonotype: Its antigen is unidentified.

RNA transcripts provided the source from which TCR beta CDR3 regions were amplified. HTBI primers were the set used in a first-round RT-PCR of the TCR CDR3. TCRdb independently ran MiXCR on the multiplex PCR reads; one entry per CDR3 protein. The profile shows approximately 560,000 distinct CDR3 sequences, around 14% of them singletons. V gave up 0 bases and J gave up 1 base, with 9 bases separating them. This CDR3 is built from 15 residues. Germline CDR1 and CDR2: MNHNY and SVGAGI (reference sequence). Specimen: blood. J is TRBJ1-1 and V is TRBV6-6; TRBD1 is a possible D gene (5 bases). This receptor was taken from a woman in her thirties with Graves' hyperthyroidism. CDR3: CASSYSSGANTEAFF. DNA of the CDR3: TGTGCCAGCAGTTACTCATCCGGGGCGAACACTGAAGCTTTCTTT.